These 21 T cell receptor beta chains share one sample of origin, sequenced in a study of blood T cell repertoires in COVID-19. Produced via immunoSEQ multiplex PCR; TCRdb's table is partial and in-frame only. Of 60,000 to 80,000 clones in the sample, 80% to 90% are singletons; the top ten hold approximately 3.5%. The sample comprised PBMCs or T cells enriched from blood (not recorded which). These receptors originate from a middle-aged woman with acute COVID-19.

The DNA of the CDR3 is TGTGCCAGCAGTATAGCGGGAAGGAGCACAGATACGCAGTATTTT. This sequence encodes CASSIAGRSTDTQYF. The chain uses TRBV27 and TRBJ2-3; 8 bases agree with TRBD2. Germline CDR1 is MNHEY and CDR2 is SMNVEV (reference sequence). With 5 bases clipped from V and 0 bases from J, the junction kept 4 bases outside the gene matches. There are 15 residues in the CDR3.

J is TRBJ2-4 and V is TRBV24-1; TRBD1 aligns across 8 bases. The CDR3 has 16 amino acids. The junction had 8 bases not matched to a gene; V was cut back by 0 bases and J by 8 bases. CDR1 is KGHDR and CDR2 is SFDVKD in the germline V gene. The CDR3 region is CATSDLGQGPKDIQYF. The CDR3 DNA follows: TGTGCCACCAGTGATTTGGGACAGGGTCCGAAAGACATTCAGTACTTC.

CDR3 DNA sequence: TGTGCCATCAGTAATGAATGGCAGGGCAAAAACATTCAGTACTTC. It encodes CAISNEWQGKNIQYF. The J gene is TRBJ2-4, the V gene TRBV10-3; possibly TRBD1 for D (5 bases). Germline V gene lookup returns CDR1 ENHRY and CDR2 SYGVKD. The V end lost 5 bases, the J end lost 3 bases, and 14 bases lay between the germline ends. The CDR3 consists of 15 residues.

The CDR3 reads CASSLVGGSIADTQYF. In DNA, the CDR3 is TGTGCCAGCAGTTTAGTTGGTGGGAGTATCGCAGATACGCAGTATTTT. The chain employs TRBV28 and TRBJ2-3, with a tentative D call TRBD2 (5 bases). Trimming removed 2 bases from V and 4 bases from J, with 16 bases in between. Germline CDR1 reads MDHEN; CDR2 reads SYDVKM. CDR3 size: 16 residues.

In this sample, this clone turned up a few times. The V gene is TRBV25-1, the J gene TRBJ1-2; a weak D match, TRBD1 (6 bases). Germline assignment: CDR1 MGHDK and CDR2 SYGVNS. The length of the CDR3 is 14 residues. V was trimmed by 7 bases and J by 0 bases, leaving 12 bases between them. The DNA for the CDR3 is TGTGCCAGCACGGGGGGCCTCGCTAACTATGGCTACACCTTC. Protein product: CASTGGLANYGYTF.

V is TRBV6-2 or TRBV6-3 and J is TRBJ1-6; the D is unclear. This CDR3 has 14 amino acids. The V gene's germline CDR1 is MNHEY and CDR2 SVGEGT. V was trimmed by 4 bases and J by 6 bases, leaving 10 bases between them. Here the CDR3 reads CASSLASFNSPLHF. CDR3 DNA: TGTGCCAGCAGTTTGGCCAGTTTTAATTCACCCCTCCACTTT.

Within the sample, this clone is medium-sized. The rearrangement joins TRBV14 to TRBJ2-7; 7 bases map to TRBD2. The CDR3 covers 15 residues. The ends lost 4 bases at V and 5 bases at J; junction bases unmatched: 11. Germline values: CDR1 SGHDN, CDR2 FVKESK. The CDR3 region is CASSRTGGAGNEQYF. The DNA for the CDR3 is TGTGCCAGCAGCCGGACGGGAGGAGCGGGAAACGAGCAGTACTTC.

V gene TRBV4-1 combines with J gene TRBJ1-2; tentative D call: TRBD1 (6 bases). The CDR3 length is 14 residues. Germline CDR1 and CDR2: MGHRA and YSYEKL. Trimming removed 4 bases from V and 6 bases from J, with 15 bases in between. Written as DNA, the CDR3 is TGCGCCAGCAGCCTCCTGACAGGAATAAATGGCTACACCTTC. The encoded protein is CASSLLTGINGYTF.

The V and J genes are TRBV20-1 and TRBJ2-7; TRBD1 matches at 8 bases. J gave up 6 bases and V 5 bases, and 3 bases lay outside the gene matches. The CDR3 has 11 residues. Per the germline V gene, CDR1 is DFQATT and CDR2 is SNEGSKA (reference sequence). CDR3 bases: TGCAGTGCTTGGACAGGGACCGAGCAGTACGTC. Its protein is CSAWTGTEQYV.

The chain combines TRBV24-1 with TRBJ1-2; 8 positions agree with TRBD1. The V and J ends lost 3 bases and 5 bases, in that order; junction bases with no gene match: 7. Germline V gene sequence: CDR1 KGHDR, CDR2 SFDVKD. The CDR3 is 15 amino acids. The CDR3 DNA sequence: TGTGCCACCAGTGATGGGAGGACAGGGAGGTATGGCTACACCTTC. Translated, it gives CATSDGRTGRYGYTF.

This clone was recorded only once. This rearrangement joins TRBV11-2 to TRBJ2-7, with D perhaps TRBD2 (6 bases). V was pared by 7 bases and J by 2 bases, with 18 bases between. The CDR3 spans 15 residues. CDR1 SGHAT and CDR2 FQNNGV come from the germline V gene. The CDR3 sequence is CASTYSGPTPYEQYF. CDR3 nucleotides: TGTGCCAGCACCTATAGCGGTCCAACTCCCTACGAGCAGTACTTC.

The rearrangement joins TRBV5-1 to TRBJ2-5; 7 nucleotides agree with TRBD1. V shed 3 bases and J 0 bases; nucleotides not matched to a gene: 2. The CDR3 spans 14 residues. Germline V gives CDR1 SGHRS, CDR2 YFSETQ. CDR3 region: CASSWGTDQETQYF. CDR3 nucleotides: TGCGCCAGCAGCTGGGGGACAGACCAAGAGACCCAGTACTTC.

The V and J genes are TRBV5-1 and TRBJ2-5, with 9 bases fitting TRBD2. Germline V gives CDR1 SGHRS, CDR2 YFSETQ. The V gene end was trimmed by 0 bases and the J gene end by 5 bases; junction bases not matched to a gene: 14. CDR3 length: 18 residues. The CDR3 DNA sequence: TGCGCCAGCAGCTTGGAGTTATCAAGCGGGGGGCAGGGGGAGACCCAGTACTTC. This encodes CASSLELSSGGQGETQYF.

V gene TRBV7-2 combines with J gene TRBJ2-5; 10 bases align to TRBD1. This CDR3 contains 15 residues. V lost 3 bases and J lost 4; bases outside the gene matches: 5. Per germline, CDR1 SGHTA and CDR2 FQGNSA. The CDR3 loop is CASSFDGQGGETQYF. The CDR3 DNA reads as TGTGCCAGCAGCTTTGACGGACAGGGGGGAGAGACCCAGTACTTC. The full variable domain, its missing parts supplied by reference TRBV7-2 and TRBJ2-5, is GAGVSQSPSNKVTEKGKDVELRCDPISGHTALYWYRQSLGQGLEFLIYFQGNSAPDKSGLPSDRFSAERTGGSVSTLTIQRTQQEDSAVYLCASSFDGQGGETQYFGPGTRLLVL.

This clone was recorded only once. The chain carries TRBV10-2 and TRBJ2-7; D is ambiguous. The CDR3 is 13 amino acids. V was trimmed by 6 bases and J by 2 bases, leaving 11 bases between them. Germline CDR1 WSHSY, CDR2 SAAADI. CDR3 amino acids: CASSLTGPYEQYF. DNA of the CDR3: TGCGCCAGCAGCCTGACTGGTCCCTACGAGCAGTACTTC.

This clone came up once. CDR3 DNA: TGTGCCAGCAGCAAACGGCCCCTTGCGGGGAATGGCTACACCTTC. It encodes CASSKRPLAGNGYTF. The rearrangement uses TRBV28 and TRBJ1-2; D is ambiguous. Germline CDR1 reads MDHEN; CDR2 reads SYDVKM. The V end was cut by 6 bases, the J end by 6 bases, with 20 bases between. CDR3 size: 15 residues.

This clone has just one count. This chain links TRBV3-1 (or the pseudogene TRBV3-2) with TRBJ2-1; no reliable D call. CDR3 length equals 14 residues. The germline CDR1 and CDR2 sequences are LGHDT and YNNKEL (reference sequence). With 4 bases removed from V and 3 bases from J, the gap between germline ends came to 10 bases. As DNA, the CDR3 is TGTGCCAGCAGCCCCCGGAGCCTCTACAATGAGCAGTTCTTC. The encoded protein is CASSPRSLYNEQFF.

V is TRBV11-1 and J is TRBJ2-7; D remains unclear. Germline V gene sequence: CDR1 SGHAT, CDR2 FQDESV (reference sequence). The V end was cut by 3 bases, the J end by 0 bases, with 6 bases between. This CDR3 contains 13 residues. CDR3 nucleotide sequence: TGTGCCAGCAGCTTCCGCGTCTCCTACGAGCAGTACGTC. This codes for CASSFRVSYEQYV.

V usage is TRBV5-1 and J usage is TRBJ1-1; TRBD1 is a possible D gene (6 bases). V was cut by 5 bases and J by 0 bases, with 17 bases left in between. CDR1 is SGHRS, CDR2 YFSETQ, per germline. The CDR3 is 16 residues long. The chain's CDR3 is CASSPGQGSMNTEAFF. CDR3 bases: TGCGCCAGCAGTCCCGGGCAGGGGAGTATGAACACTGAAGCTTTCTTT.

The chain recombines TRBV6-5 with TRBJ2-6, with 8 bases matching TRBD1. Germline V CDR1 and CDR2: MNHEY, SVGAGI. CDR3 size: 15 residues. The V gene end was trimmed by 10 bases and the J gene end by 0 bases; junction bases not matched to a gene: 5. The CDR3 region is CATHRGSSGANVLTF. In nucleotides, the CDR3 is TGTGCCACCCACAGGGGGAGCTCTGGGGCCAACGTCCTGACTTTC.

The rearrangement uses TRBV25-1 and TRBJ1-4; the D is unclear. Looked up from germline, CDR1 is MGHDK and CDR2 is SYGVNS. The V and J ends lost 3 bases and 3 bases respectively, with 14 bases between them. This CDR3 is 16 amino acids long. CDR3 loop: CASSDTSRQANEKLFF. The CDR3 nucleotides read TGTGCCAGCAGTGACACATCACGCCAGGCTAATGAAAAACTGTTTTTT.